This T cell receptor beta chain was recovered during a study of cytomegalovirus exposure and HLA in healthy donors. PCR involved 60 Vbeta and 13 Jbeta primers. Profiled with immunoSEQ multiplex PCR; TCRdb holds only in-frame clones, not every one. Here the sample spans 130,000 or so clones, roughly 84% being singletons. Overall study findings and caveats: V- and J-gene trimming of TCR beta was linked (in a later analysis) to a missense DCLRE1C variant. Most TCR beta V segments were productive about 90% or about 30% of the time in an earlier analysis. Roughly even sequencing depth across donors was the assumption behind the presence/absence analyses.

On this clone itself: Its antigen is unknown.

CDR3 length: 14 residues. With 0 bases removed from V and 8 bases from J, the gap between germline ends came to 11 bases. Germline-derived CDR1 and CDR2 are LNHNV and YYDKDF (reference sequence). The sample taken for sequencing was PBMCs. The chain is built from TRBV15 and TRBJ2-1; D call uncertain. This TCR was recovered from a woman between 18 and 29 years old in good health and CMV-seropositive. CDR3 residues: CATSRDPQMHEQFF. The DNA of the CDR3 is TGTGCCACCAGCAGAGATCCACAGATGCATGAGCAGTTCTTC. Supplemented by reference TRBV15 and TRBJ2-1, the full variable domain reads DAMVIQNPRYQVTQFGKPVTLSCSQTLNHNVMYWYQQKSSQAPKLLFHYYDKDFNNEADTPDNFQSRRPNTSFCFLDIRSPGLGDTAMYLCATSRDPQMHEQFFGPGTRLTVL.